A single sample gave rise to the 3 T cell receptor beta chains below, sequenced in a study of cytomegalovirus exposure and HLA in healthy donors. PCR was performed using 60 Vbeta and 13 Jbeta primers. Clones were sequenced by immunoSEQ multiplex PCR, and TCRdb holds only the in-frame ones, with some missing. The sample gives 100,000 to 150,000 clones, over 75% of which show up once; 1.5% to 2% is in the top ten. Sequenced: PBMCs. These receptors were taken from a boy aged 10-17 years in good health and CMV-seronegative.

The V call is TRBV1, the J call TRBJ2-3; TRBD1 is taken as the D call from the table, unchecked against the DNA. TRBV1 is a recognized pseudogene. CDR3 length: 13 residues. This CDR3 is CTSSQGTAPRQYF. The CDR3 nucleotides are TGCACCAGCAGCCAAGGGACAGCGCCAAGGCAGTATTTT.

The chain has TRBV19 and TRBJ1-4; the match to TRBD1 covers 7 bases. Germline V gene sequence: CDR1 LNHDA, CDR2 SQIVND (reference sequence). The CDR3 sequence is 14 residues long. The J segment lost 7 bases and the V segment lost 4 bases, leaving 6 bases of the junction unmatched. The CDR3 is CASSKRDSIEKLFF. CDR3 coding DNA: TGTGCCAGTAGTAAACGGGACAGCATTGAAAAACTGTTTTTT.

The CDR3 DNA follows: TGTGCCAGCAGCCAAGAAGTGGACAGGGGATATCCCTACGAGCAGTACTTC. This codes for CASSQEVDRGYPYEQYF. J is TRBJ2-7 and V is TRBV14; TRBD1 aligns across 9 bases. This CDR3 contains 17 residues. Per the germline V gene, CDR1 is SGHDN and CDR2 is FVKESK. V dropped 0 bases and J dropped 2; count of bases not matched to a gene: 8.